The 31 T cell receptor beta chains given below trace back to one sample, sequenced in a study of response to subunit inactivated influenza vaccine. One entry per CDR3 protein results from TCRdb running MiXCR on the RT-PCR reads. The sample lists 400,000 to 650,000 distinct CDR3 sequences; more than 7% were seen once. The sequencing used PBMCs from blood, collected about 24 months after vaccination. The receptors originated from a man aged 45 to 70 who received an inactivated influenza vaccine.

This clonotype appeared many times. The chain couples TRBV25-1 to TRBJ1-1; D gene unclear. The CDR3 contains 13 residues. Germline-derived CDR1 and CDR2 are MGHDK and SYGVNS. Trimming removed 4 bases at V and 0 bases at J, with 6 bases between. CDR3 sequence: CASSALLNTEAFF. CDR3 nucleotide sequence: TGTGCCAGCAGTGCACTCTTGAACACTGAAGCTTTCTTT.

This clonotype was seen ten or more times. This chain uses TRBV3-1 with TRBJ2-1; maybe TRBD1 (5 bases). The CDR3 length is 17 residues. V lost 0 bases and J 3 bases, leaving 15 bases between the germline ends. The germline V gene has CDR1 LGHDT and CDR2 YNNKEL (reference sequence). The CDR3 DNA is TGTGCCAGCAGCCAAGAGGAGATGAGACAGTTCTACAATGAGCAGTTCTTC. Protein sequence: CASSQEEMRQFYNEQFF.

The V gene is TRBV9, the J gene TRBJ2-7; D assignment may be TRBD1 or TRBD2 (5 bases each). The V gene lost 4 bases and the J gene lost 3 bases, with 14 bases spanning the gap. Germline CDR1 is SGDLS and CDR2 is YYNGEE. This CDR3 contains 14 residues. CDR3 protein: CASSPGTTVYEQYF. The DNA of the CDR3 is TGTGCCAGCAGCCCTGGGACGACGGTCTACGAGCAGTACTTC. Filled out from reference TRBV9 and TRBJ2-7, the complete variable domain reads DSGVTQTPKHLITATGQRVTLRCSPRSGDLSVYWYQQSLDQGLQFLIQYYNGEERAKGNILERFSAQQFPDLHSELNLSSLELGDSALYFCASSPGTTVYEQYFGPGTRLTVT.

The rearrangement uses TRBV20-1 and TRBJ1-2; tentative D call: TRBD1 (5 bases). There are 13 residues in the CDR3. CDR1 is DFQATT and CDR2 is SNEGSKA in the germline V gene (reference sequence). V was trimmed by 6 bases and J by 6 bases, leaving 17 bases between them. The CDR3 nucleotides are TGCAGTGCCCGAAAGGGGACCTATGATGGCTACACCTTC. The encoded protein is CSARKGTYDGYTF.

This clonotype appeared a few times. This chain uses TRBV2 with TRBJ2-3; D might be TRBD2 (6 bases). In germline, CDR1 is SNHLY, CDR2 FYNNEI. The V and J ends lost 4 bases and 3 bases respectively, with 14 bases between them. This CDR3 has 15 residues. The CDR3 coding sequence is TGTGCCAGCAGTGGGGGCCTAGCGCTAACAGATACGCAGTATTTT. This translates into CASSGGLALTDTQYF.

The chain has TRBV24-1 and TRBJ2-5, with TRBD1 identical over 9 bases. CDR1 KGHDR and CDR2 SFDVKD come from the germline V gene. Trimming at V came to 4 bases and at J to 2 bases, leaving 4 bases not matched to a gene. The CDR3 is made up of 15 amino acids. The DNA for the CDR3 is TGTGCCACCAGTGACGCCGGGACAGGGCAAGAGACCCAGTACTTC. Protein: CATSDAGTGQETQYF.

V is TRBV7-8 and J is TRBJ2-7, with 10 bases lining up with TRBD2. Germline V CDR1 and CDR2: SGHVS, FQNEAQ. This CDR3 has 17 residues. Unmatched junction bases numbered 9, after V lost 1 base and J lost 3 bases. CDR3 protein: CASSLEVSLAGNYEQYF. CDR3 DNA sequence: TGTGCCAGCAGCTTAGAAGTATCACTAGCGGGAAACTACGAGCAGTACTTC.

This clonotype was detected only a few times. The chain recombines TRBV7-9 with TRBJ2-1; TRBD1 matches at 8 bases. With V trimmed by 3 bases and J by 6 bases, 4 bases remained unmatched. This CDR3 region has 14 residues. CDR1 is SEHNR and CDR2 is FQNEAQ in the germline V gene (reference sequence). The chain's CDR3 is CASSFLTGGNEQFF. The CDR3 DNA reads TGTGCCAGCAGCTTCCTTACAGGGGGCAATGAGCAGTTCTTC.

This clonotype appeared many times. The V call is TRBV7-9, the J call TRBJ2-1; 9 positions match TRBD1. The germline V gene encodes CDR1 SEHNR and CDR2 FQNEAQ (reference sequence). The CDR3 consists of 16 residues. The V gene end was trimmed by 2 bases and the J gene end by 7 bases; junction bases not matched to a gene: 9. CDR3: CASSLIRTGVRNEQFF. For the CDR3, the DNA is TGTGCCAGCAGCTTAATCAGGACAGGGGTTCGGAATGAGCAGTTCTTC.

This clonotype was counted ten times or more. V gene TRBV5-5 combines with J gene TRBJ2-5; 7 bases align to TRBD1. The length of the CDR3 is 14 residues. V shed 4 bases and J 7 bases; nucleotides not matched to a gene: 10. The V gene's germline CDR1 is SGHKS and CDR2 YYEKEE (reference sequence). CDR3 in DNA: TGTGCCAGCAGCCACGACACAGGGGTAGGGACCCAGTACTTC. Protein product: CASSHDTGVGTQYF. The whole variable domain, filled in from reference TRBV5-5 and TRBJ2-5, reads DAGVTQSPTHLIKTRGQQVTLRCSPISGHKSVSWYQQVLGQGPQFIFQYYEKEERGRGNFPDRFSARQFPNYSSELNVNALLLGDSALYLCASSHDTGVGTQYFGPGTRLLVL.

The chain is built from TRBV29-1 and TRBJ1-1; no clear D gene. Germline lookup yields CDR1 SQVTM and CDR2 ANQGSEA. Trimming removed 7 bases at V and 4 bases at J, with 16 bases between. This CDR3 has 13 residues. The CDR3 sequence is CSALLRAGTEAFF. For the CDR3, the DNA is TGCAGCGCGCTCCTTCGGGCTGGCACTGAAGCTTTCTTT.

This chain links TRBV4-1 with TRBJ2-3; a possible D gene is TRBD1 (5 bases). This CDR3 spans 14 amino acids. The V end lost 2 bases, the J end lost 3 bases, and 9 bases lay between the germline ends. Germline assignment: CDR1 MGHRA and CDR2 YSYEKL. CDR3 protein: CASSQRQITDTQYF. The CDR3 coding sequence is TGCGCCAGCAGCCAACGACAGATTACAGATACGCAGTATTTT.

The table lists this clonotype with many counts. This chain uses TRBV6-1 with TRBJ2-7; 7 bases line up with TRBD2. The length of the CDR3 is 13 residues. V dropped 3 bases and J dropped 6; count of bases not matched to a gene: 5. Germline V gene lookup returns CDR1 MNHNS and CDR2 SASEGT. Written as DNA, the CDR3 is TGTGCCAGCAGTGAGCTATGGGGGGGCGAGCAGTACTTC. It is translated as CASSELWGGEQYF.

The chain recombines TRBV30 with TRBJ1-5; D call uncertain. V was pared by 1 base and J by 3 bases, with 7 bases between. Germline lookup yields CDR1 GTSNPN and CDR2 SVGIG (reference sequence). The CDR3 sequence is 13 residues long. The CDR3 region is CAWSARANQPQHF. The CDR3 DNA reads TGTGCCTGGAGTGCCCGTGCCAATCAGCCCCAGCATTTT.

Many counts were recorded for this clonotype. J is TRBJ2-7 and V is TRBV20-1, with 8 positions matching TRBD2. V dropped 3 bases and J dropped 6; count of bases not matched to a gene: 7. CDR1 is DFQATT, CDR2 SNEGSKA, per germline (reference sequence). This CDR3 region has 13 residues. The CDR3 protein is CSASQRENGEQYF. As DNA, the CDR3 is TGCAGTGCTAGCCAGCGGGAGAACGGCGAGCAGTACTTC.

This clonotype showed up just a few times. The V and J genes are TRBV11-2 and TRBJ2-7, with a weak D call TRBD2 (5 bases). The germline V gene encodes CDR1 SGHAT and CDR2 FQNNGV. This CDR3 is built from 15 residues. V gave up 5 bases and J gave up 2 bases, with 16 bases separating them. The CDR3, as DNA: TGTGCCAGCAGCAACGGACTGTCTGTCACCTACGAGCAGTACTTC. This encodes CASSNGLSVTYEQYF.

The chain combines TRBV6-2 or TRBV6-3 with TRBJ2-7; the match to TRBD1 covers 7 bases. This CDR3 comprises 13 residues. Germline assignment: CDR1 MNHEY and CDR2 SVGEGT. J was trimmed by 6 bases and V by 6 bases; bases with no gene match: 8. The DNA of the CDR3 is TGTGCCAGCAGGAACCGGGACAGTGGCGAGCAGTACTTC. Translating gives CASRNRDSGEQYF.

The chain carries TRBV20-1 and TRBJ1-2, with D possibly TRBD1 on 6 matching bases. Germline V gene data show CDR1 as DFQATT and CDR2 as SNEGSKA (reference sequence). This CDR3 has 14 residues. The V end was cut by 3 bases, the J end by 7 bases, with 18 bases between. The CDR3 sequence is CSASSFQGHPGYTF. CDR3 DNA: TGCAGTGCTAGTTCTTTCCAGGGGCATCCTGGCTACACCTTC.

This clonotype occurred a few times. V gene TRBV4-2 combines with J gene TRBJ1-4; 7 bases agree with TRBD1. Per the germline V gene, CDR1 is LGHNA and CDR2 is YNFKEQ. The CDR3 contains 18 residues. The ends lost 0 bases at V and 0 bases at J; junction bases unmatched: 7. The CDR3 spells CASSQDAIGGTTNEKLFF. CDR3 coding DNA: TGTGCCAGCAGCCAAGACGCGATAGGGGGCACAACTAATGAAAAACTGTTTTTT.

As concerns this clonotype: Since a much larger clone is just one base distant, this may be a read error. This chain joins TRBV6-2 or TRBV6-3 and TRBJ2-1; D uncertain. The V gene's germline CDR1 is MNHEY and CDR2 SVGEGT. V dropped 9 bases and J dropped 6 bases, with 15 bases sitting between them. CDR3 size: 13 residues. The CDR3 nucleotides read TGTGCCAGTGAGCCGGAGCTACGCAATGAGCAGTTCTTC. It codes for CASEPELRNEQFF.

There are many counts of this clonotype. The rearrangement links TRBV9 to TRBJ2-1; 10 nucleotides match TRBD2. Per germline, CDR1 SGDLS and CDR2 YYNGEE. The CDR3 covers 15 residues. V was pared by 3 bases and J by 9 bases, with 9 bases of the junction left unmatched. CDR3 coding DNA: TGTGCCAGCAGCGCCATAAGCGGGGGGGCTGGTGAGCAGTTCTTC. Its protein is CASSAISGGAGEQFF.

This clonotype was observed many times. V usage is TRBV20-1 and J usage is TRBJ1-6, with 10 bases matching TRBD1. The germline V gene encodes CDR1 DFQATT and CDR2 SNEGSKA (reference sequence). Trimming took 2 bases from V and 10 from J; bases not matched to a gene: 5. This CDR3 region has 14 residues. The CDR3 DNA reads as TGCAGTGCTAGACCGCCGACAGGGGGCTCACCCCTCCACTTT. Its translation is CSARPPTGGSPLHF.

This clonotype occurred a few times. V is TRBV20-1 and J is TRBJ2-5; 8 nucleotides line up with TRBD2. The length of the CDR3 is 14 residues. Trimming cost V 1 base and J 2 bases; bases outside gene matches: 3. Per the germline V gene, CDR1 is DFQATT and CDR2 is SNEGSKA (reference sequence). CDR3 sequence: CSARAGGGQETQYF. In DNA, the CDR3 is TGCAGTGCTAGAGCTGGCGGGGGGCAAGAGACCCAGTACTTC.

This clonotype was counted at least ten times. The chain couples TRBV10-3 to TRBJ2-2; a possible D gene is TRBD1 (6 bases). The CDR3 sequence is 16 residues long. Germline loops: CDR1 ENHRY, CDR2 SYGVKD. The V end lost 5 bases, the J end lost 0 bases, and 13 bases lay between the germline ends. The CDR3 is CAISRSGTPNTGELFF. Here the CDR3 DNA reads TGTGCCATCAGTCGATCTGGGACACCGAACACCGGGGAGCTGTTTTTT.

This clonotype appeared many times. This chain uses TRBV7-6 with TRBJ2-7, with TRBD2 as a possible D gene (5 bases). The V gene's germline CDR1 is SGHVS and CDR2 FNYEAQ. Trimming shortened V by 5 bases and J by 2 bases, and 28 bases separated the two germline ends. The CDR3 is 19 residues long. CDR3 residues: CASSTGGNPTGPYPYEQYF. CDR3 DNA: TGTGCCAGCAGCACCGGAGGAAATCCTACCGGGCCTTACCCCTACGAGCAGTACTTC.

This clonotype was seen a handful of times. The chain is built from TRBV7-9 and TRBJ2-3; 7 nucleotides line up with TRBD1. V shed 1 base, J shed 0 bases, and the junction held 1 base outside the gene matches. The CDR3 has 15 residues. CDR1 and CDR2 (germline): SEHNR, FQNEAQ (reference sequence). This CDR3 reads CASSLEGQSTDTQYF. The CDR3 nucleotides are TGTGCCAGCAGCTTAGAGGGACAGAGCACAGATACGCAGTATTTT.

This clonotype was observed at least ten times. The chain has TRBV24-1 and TRBJ2-1; D is uncertain. Germline loops: CDR1 KGHDR, CDR2 SFDVKD. V was pared by 1 base and J by 9 bases, with 9 bases between. The CDR3 covers 13 residues. CDR3 protein: CATSDFQIGEQFF. CDR3 nucleotide sequence: TGTGCCACCAGTGATTTCCAGATCGGTGAGCAGTTCTTC.

DNA for the CDR3: TGCAGTGCTAGACCGACAGGGGAAAGAACCGGGGAGCTGTTTTTT. Translated: CSARPTGERTGELFF. This chain uses TRBV20-1 with TRBJ2-2; 8 bases fit TRBD1. CDR3 length: 15 amino acids. Trimming took 2 bases from V and 5 from J; bases not matched to a gene: 7. Germline CDR1 DFQATT, CDR2 SNEGSKA (reference sequence).

The chain combines TRBV10-3 with TRBJ2-7, with 10 positions matching TRBD2. CDR1 is ENHRY and CDR2 is SYGVKD in the germline V gene. The CDR3 has 19 residues. J was trimmed by 2 bases and V by 0 bases; bases with no gene match: 13. In DNA form, the CDR3 reads TGTGCCATCAGTGAGTCAATCGGTAGGACTAGCGGCGCTCCCTACGAGCAGTACTTC. It translates to CAISESIGRTSGAPYEQYF.

The J gene is TRBJ2-7, the V gene TRBV11-2; 10 bases match TRBD1. The CDR3 loop spans 15 amino acids. Germline lookup yields CDR1 SGHAT and CDR2 FQNNGV. The V and J ends lost 6 bases and 5 bases, in that order; junction bases with no gene match: 10. Written as DNA, the CDR3 is TGTGCCAGCAGGGTCCGGGACAGGGGATACGACGAGCAGTACTTC. This sequence encodes CASRVRDRGYDEQYF.

This chain links TRBV29-1 with TRBJ1-4, with 9 positions matching TRBD1. This CDR3 has 13 amino acids. Germline CDR1 reads SQVTM; CDR2 reads ANQGSEA. V lost 8 bases to trimming and J lost 8 bases; unmatched junction nucleotides: 9. CDR3 in amino acids: CSSNRGLREKLFF. The CDR3 DNA reads as TGCAGCAGTAACAGGGGGCTTAGGGAAAAACTGTTTTTT.